These T cell receptor beta chains were read from a single sample in a study of blood T cell repertoires in COVID-19. Sequencing was performed with immunoSEQ multiplex PCR; in TCRdb, only in-frame clones are kept and a portion is missing. This sample has under 60,000 clones, with about 87% found just once. Sequenced material: peripheral blood. These receptors were taken from a woman aged 60-70 years with COVID-19, enrolled during active disease. Each CDR3 is given with its conserved first and last residue.

CASSPQYPGNSNQPQHF TRBJ1-5 TRBV19
CSDHTGGTEAFF TRBJ1-1 TRBV29-1
CASSSEVGYAYEQYF TRBJ2-7 TRBV5-4
CASSEAASGWYNEQFF TRBJ2-1 TRBV6-1
CASSSTGNGEQFF TRBJ2-1 TRBV6-5
CATGGSSGRPRTGELFF TRBJ2-2 TRBV27
CASSPPGTGTYEQYF TRBJ2-7 TRBV5-4
CASSLVAREQFF TRBJ2-1 TRBV5-5
CASSLDRVIEKLFF TRBJ1-4 TRBV28
CASGPGLVGEQFF TRBJ2-1 TRBV12-5
CASSHGGTGIYEQYF TRBJ2-7 TRBV27
CASSPGTPHYF TRBJ1-2 TRBV12-3/TRBV12-4
CASSPPDRYNEQFF TRBJ2-1 TRBV18
CASSLMSRVDINQPQHF TRBJ1-5 TRBV7-3
CASSLEGYEQYF TRBJ2-7 TRBV28
CASSYAAGGPHEQFF TRBJ2-1 TRBV6-2/TRBV6-3
CASSFRLQTSNQPQHF TRBJ1-5 TRBV28
CASSPRVVAGYTF TRBJ1-2 TRBV28
CASSRGLAYNEQFF TRBJ2-1 TRBV6-2/TRBV6-3
CAGSASGNSPLHF TRBJ1-6 TRBV19
CASSQERARESRYNEQFF TRBJ2-1 TRBV3-1/TRBV3-2
CASSRNRGTYNEQFF TRBJ2-1 TRBV5-6
CASRRAGSYEQYF TRBJ2-7 TRBV11-2
CASSQGQGVDEQYF TRBJ2-7 TRBV3-1/TRBV3-2
CATENTSVTDTQYF TRBJ2-3 TRBV10-3
CASSQVPRSYEQYF TRBJ2-7 TRBV14
CASSYHGLAGGPQIYNEQFF TRBJ2-1 TRBV27
CASSQDRQGAQTGELFF TRBJ2-2 TRBV4-1
CASSWGVAGVSEQYF TRBJ2-7 TRBV27
CASRDHSGRRYEQYF TRBJ2-7 TRBV6-5
CASSEGDGRLTQYF TRBJ2-3 TRBV6-1
CASSLSGLAGTQYF TRBJ2-5 TRBV7-9
CASSGLRGVGETQYF TRBJ2-5 TRBV19
CASSTSGDALNYGYTF TRBJ1-2 TRBV19
CASSFADTIAWTGGPHEQFF TRBJ2-1 TRBV28
CASSVIAGLYEQFF TRBJ2-1 TRBV6-4
CASSITGGSSYEQYF TRBJ2-7 TRBV19
CSATTGDGYTF TRBJ1-2 TRBV29-1
CASSLEGGGTEAFF TRBJ1-1 TRBV5-8
CASSLNQPQHF TRBJ1-5 TRBV10-1
CASSSVPPDRNSLSYEQYF TRBJ2-7 TRBV27
CASSVDRGVEGYTF TRBJ1-2 TRBV7-3
CASSKYDRAVLTDTQYF TRBJ2-3 TRBV27
CASSRYGNQPQHF TRBJ1-5 TRBV27
CASSLRTGTGEQYF TRBJ2-7 TRBV7-6
CATQGEAGFSGYTF TRBJ1-2 TRBV19
CASSMRQGGNEKLFF TRBJ1-4 TRBV5-4
CASSLWSAGNNEQFF TRBJ2-1 TRBV28
CASSLGPQRTANTEAFF TRBJ1-1 TRBV7-9
CASSPLLGIPPRAFF TRBJ1-1 TRBV28
CSVGEVNGYTF TRBJ1-2 TRBV29-1
CASSGGLIDQPQHF TRBJ1-5 TRBV2
CASSTRDRSYEQYF TRBJ2-7 TRBV6-5
CASSLIGEGSNQPQHF TRBJ1-5 TRBV28